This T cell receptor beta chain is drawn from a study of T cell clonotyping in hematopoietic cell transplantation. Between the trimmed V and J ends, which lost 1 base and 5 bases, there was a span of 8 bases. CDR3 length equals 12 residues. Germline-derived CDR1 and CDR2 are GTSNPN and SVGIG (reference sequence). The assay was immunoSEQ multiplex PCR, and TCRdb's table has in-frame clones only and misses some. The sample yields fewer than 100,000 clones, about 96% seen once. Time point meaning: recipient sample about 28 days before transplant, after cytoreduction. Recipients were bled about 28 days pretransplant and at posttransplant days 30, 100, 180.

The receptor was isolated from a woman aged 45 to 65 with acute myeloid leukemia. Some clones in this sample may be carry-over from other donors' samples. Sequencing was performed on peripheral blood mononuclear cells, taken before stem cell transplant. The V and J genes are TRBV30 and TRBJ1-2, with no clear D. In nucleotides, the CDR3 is TGTGCCTGGAGTGGTCGGCTATATGGCTACACCTTC. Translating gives CAWSGRLYGYTF.